Below, 12 T cell receptor beta chains from the same sample are listed, as sequenced in a study of identical twins. TCRdb redid the calling of the 5' RACE reads with MiXCR, one entry per CDR3 protein. The sample contains 250,000 or so distinct CDR3 sequences, roughly 13% of which appear only once. The same specimen was also included in a second study, on yellow fever vaccine responses in identical twins.

Sequenced material: memory (CD45RO+) T cells sorted from blood. Receptor source: a woman aged 18-35 years in good health.

This clonotype was found a few times. The chain combines TRBV19 with TRBJ2-4, with D tentatively TRBD2 (6 bases). The V gene lost 1 base and the J gene lost 4 bases, with 14 bases spanning the gap. CDR3 length equals 16 residues. Germline CDR1 and CDR2: LNHDA and SQIVND (reference sequence). CDR3 in DNA: TGTGCCAGTAGTATAGCAAGCGGGCAGACAAAAAACATTCAGTACTTC. Translating gives CASSIASGQTKNIQYF.

The chain carries TRBV12-3 or TRBV12-4 and TRBJ2-7; a weak D match, TRBD2 (6 bases). Trimming removed 5 bases from V and 3 bases from J, with 17 bases in between. The CDR3 covers 15 residues. The CDR3 DNA sequence: TGTGCCAGCAGTGGCCAGGGAGGATGGAGCTACGAGCAGTACTTC. Encoded protein: CASSGQGGWSYEQYF.

The V gene is TRBV20-1, the J gene TRBJ2-3; TRBD1 matches 7 bases. Germline CDR1 reads DFQATT; CDR2 reads SNEGSKA (reference sequence). J was trimmed by 3 bases and V by 4 bases; bases with no gene match: 1. The CDR3 covers 12 residues. Written as DNA, the CDR3 is TGCAGTGCTAAGACAGGGACAGATACGCAGTATTTT. It encodes CSAKTGTDTQYF.

This clonotype was observed at least ten times. The chain is built from TRBV28 and TRBJ1-2; D possibly corresponds to TRBD1 (6 bases). This CDR3 is built from 16 residues. V lost 2 bases and J 4 bases, leaving 17 bases between the germline ends. CDR1 is MDHEN, CDR2 SYDVKM, per germline. As DNA, the CDR3 is TGTGCCAGCAGTTTACGGACCGACAGGAAGATCTATGGCTACACCTTC. Its translation: CASSLRTDRKIYGYTF.

CDR3 region: CASSFSGRGGGTGELFF. The CDR3 nucleotides are TGTGCCAGCAGTTTCTCAGGTCGGGGGGGCGGAACCGGGGAGCTGTTTTTT. V is TRBV12-3 or TRBV12-4 and J is TRBJ2-2; 8 bases map to TRBD2. This CDR3 is 17 amino acids long. J was trimmed by 5 bases and V by 3 bases; bases with no gene match: 11.

V gene TRBV20-1 combines with J gene TRBJ2-5; TRBD2 agrees at 11 bases. This CDR3 comprises 16 residues. Unmatched junction bases numbered 7, after V lost 0 bases and J lost 4 bases. Per the germline V gene, CDR1 is DFQATT and CDR2 is SNEGSKA (reference sequence). The CDR3 DNA reads TGCAGTGCTAGAGATGTGACTAGCGGGGCGGGAGAGACCCAGTACTTC. Protein product: CSARDVTSGAGETQYF.

This clonotype occurred many times. The chain recombines TRBV28 with TRBJ1-1; no clear D. Looked up from germline, CDR1 is MDHEN and CDR2 is SYDVKM. V lost 10 bases and J lost 0, with 15 bases in between. The CDR3 has 14 amino acids. The CDR3 sequence: CAIGEGVMNTEAFF. The CDR3 nucleotides are TGTGCCATCGGGGAGGGCGTTATGAACACTGAAGCTTTCTTT.

J is TRBJ2-5 and V is TRBV20-1; D may correspond to TRBD1 or TRBD2 (5 bases each). The V and J ends lost 3 bases and 0 bases respectively, with 11 bases between them. The CDR3 runs to 14 residues. The V gene's germline CDR1 is DFQATT and CDR2 SNEGSKA (reference sequence). In DNA form, the CDR3 reads TGCAGTGCTAGTTGGGGACCACACCAAGAGACCCAGTACTTC. This sequence encodes CSASWGPHQETQYF.

V is TRBV25-1 and J is TRBJ2-7; 10 bases are shared with TRBD2. The V gene end was trimmed by 5 bases and the J gene end by 2 bases; junction bases not matched to a gene: 6. This CDR3 spans 15 amino acids. Germline CDR1 and CDR2: MGHDK and SYGVNS. CDR3 residues: CASSRVAGGPYEQYF. CDR3 sequence (DNA): TGTGCCAGCAGTCGGGTAGCGGGAGGCCCCTACGAGCAGTACTTC.

This clonotype was observed at least ten times. This chain joins TRBV13 and TRBJ2-5, with TRBD1 matching 7 bases. There are 15 residues in the CDR3. V was clipped by 0 bases and J by 2 bases; unmatched bases: 3. Germline lookup yields CDR1 PRHDT and CDR2 FYEKMQ (reference sequence). CDR3 sequence (DNA): TGTGCCAGCAGCTTAGGCCGACAGGGACAAGAGACCCAGTACTTC. It yields the protein CASSLGRQGQETQYF.

This clonotype has ten or more counts. The rearrangement uses TRBV12-3 or TRBV12-4 and TRBJ1-5; D ambiguous. The CDR3 is made up of 15 amino acids. The V end was cut by 2 bases, the J end by 0 bases, with 8 bases between. DNA for the CDR3: TGTGCCAGCAGTTTACCCGGCTCTAGCAATCAGCCCCAGCATTTT. Encoded protein: CASSLPGSSNQPQHF.

This clonotype showed up just a few times. The V and J genes are TRBV28 and TRBJ2-7; possible D gene TRBD1, 5 bases. The CDR3 is 11 residues long. V lost 10 bases to trimming and J lost 3 bases, with 10 bases between them. The germline CDR1 and CDR2 sequences are MDHEN and SYDVKM. CDR3 in DNA: TGTGCCACCCGACAGATCTACGAGCAGTACTTC. As protein: CATRQIYEQYF. Based on the CDR3 plus reference TRBV28 and TRBJ2-7, the full variable domain is DVKVTQSSRYLVKRTGEKVFLECVQDMDHENMFWYRQDPGLGLRLIYFSYDVKMKEKGDIPEGYSVSREKKERFSLILESASTNQTSMYLCATRQIYEQYFGPGTRLTVT.